This T cell receptor (beta chain) was identified during a study of blood T cell repertoires in COVID-19. Study-level background: Whether acute or convalescent, the COVID-19 samples came from the United States, Italy and Spain. T cells, B-cell-depleted T cells, or PBMCs provided the cDNA or gDNA that served as material.

The CDR3 consists of 13 residues. V gave up 5 bases and J gave up 4 bases, with 11 bases separating them. Germline V gene sequence: CDR1 MDHEN, CDR2 SYDVKM. Repertoires were generated with immunoSEQ multiplex PCR, while TCRdb's copy carries only in-frame clones and drops some. The repertoire consists of 250,000 or so clones, with about nine tenths occurring once and the leading ten covering around 8.8%. The material sequenced was peripheral blood. This clonotype was obtained from a man in his forties or fifties with active or convalescent COVID-19. The chain joins TRBV28 to TRBJ1-2; tentatively, D is TRBD1 (6 bases). As DNA, the CDR3 is TGTGCCAGCAGTCCCACAGGGTTCTATGGCTACACCTTC. It yields the protein CASSPTGFYGYTF.